This T cell receptor (beta chain) was retrieved from a study of beta chain features in type 1 diabetes. Study results and caveats: The study notes PCR might favor shorter templates equally in patients and controls. Sequencing from cDNA could over-represent high-TCR-expressing cells.

The study reverse transcribed the entire isolated RNA, so it sequenced expressed TCRB transcripts. Repertoires were generated with immunoSEQ multiplex PCR, while TCRdb's copy carries only in-frame clones and drops some. The table includes about 410,000 clones, about 15% detected once. The CDR3 has 14 amino acids. Germline V lookup: CDR1 MGHDK, CDR2 SYGVNS. V shed 7 bases and J 5 bases; nucleotides not matched to a gene: 5. This clone was counted between two and nine times. Its antigen remains unidentified. The sequence came from a man in his thirties or forties in good health. Sequencing was done on a sample of naive CD4+ T cells from blood. The chain combines TRBV25-1 with TRBJ2-5; 12 positions match TRBD2. Written as DNA, the CDR3 is TGTGCCAGCAAAAGGGGGACTAGCGGGGAGACCCAGTACTTC. Protein sequence: CASKRGTSGETQYF. Full variable domain (outside the CDR3, taken from reference TRBV25-1 and TRBJ2-5): EADIYQTPRYLVIGTGKKITLECSQTMGHDKMYWYQQDPGMELHLIHYSYGVNSTEKGDLSSESTVSRIRTEHFPLTLESARPSHTSQYLCASKRGTSGETQYFGPGTRLLVL.